This TCR beta chain emerged from a study of shared clonotypes between healthy human individuals. Trimming left V 0 bases short and J 7 bases short, with 13 bases between. There are 15 residues in the CDR3. CDR1 and CDR2 from the germline V gene are SGDLS and YYNGEE. Using immunoSEQ multiplex PCR, the repertoire was profiled, and TCRdb retains in-frame clones only, with some absent. The sample includes roughly 2.2 million clones, 85% to 95% of them seen just once. What was sequenced was naive CD4+ T cells from PBMCs. Subset in this sample: CD45RA+ positively selected. This receptor was obtained from a man aged 18 to 35 in good health. Some clones in this sample may be carry-over from other donors' samples. V usage is TRBV9 and J usage is TRBJ2-2, with D unclear. In nucleotides, the CDR3 is TGTGCCAGCAGCGTAGACCCAGCGTGGGACGGGGAGCTGTTTTTT. Protein sequence: CASSVDPAWDGELFF.